Presented here are 8 T cell receptor beta chains from one specimen sequenced in a study of T cell changes during pregnancy in multiple sclerosis. Measured with immunoSEQ multiplex PCR; TCRdb has only the in-frame clones, and not every one. The table has 40,000 to 50,000 clones, roughly 88% seen once. The specimen comprised CD8+ T cells from peripheral blood mononuclear cells, sampled in the first trimester of pregnancy. The receptors stem from a female donor with multiple sclerosis, enrolled in a pregnancy study.

The chain carries TRBV5-1 and TRBJ2-7; tentatively, D is TRBD1 (6 bases). CDR3 length: 15 amino acids. Trimming cost V 0 bases and J 1 base, with 11 bases left between them. CDR1 is SGHRS and CDR2 is YFSETQ in the germline V gene. The CDR3: CASSLATGFSYEQYF. The CDR3 nucleotides read TGCGCCAGCAGCTTGGCCACAGGGTTTTCCTACGAGCAGTACTTC. The full variable domain, with the rest looked up from reference TRBV5-1 and TRBJ2-7, is KAGVTQTPRYLIKTRGQQVTLSCSPISGHRSVSWYQQTPGQGLQFLFEYFSETQRNKGNFPGRFSGRQFSNSRSEMNVSTLELGDSALYLCASSLATGFSYEQYFGPGTRLTVT.

There are a few counts of this clone. The chain uses TRBV30 and TRBJ1-1; possible D gene TRBD1, 5 bases. Germline CDR1 reads GTSNPN; CDR2 reads SVGIG (reference sequence). The V gene lost 0 bases and the J gene lost 2 bases, with 13 bases spanning the gap. The CDR3 is 15 amino acids. This chain's CDR3 is CAWSVRGTVNTEAFF. The DNA of the CDR3 is TGTGCCTGGAGTGTAAGGGGTACAGTAAACACTGAAGCTTTCTTT.

The chain recombines TRBV2 with TRBJ1-1; D unclear. The CDR3 spans 12 residues. Trimming removed 11 bases at V and 1 base at J, with 11 bases between. The germline V gene has CDR1 SNHLY and CDR2 FYNNEI. In DNA, the CDR3 is TGTGCCTCCCGCGAGTGGAACACTGAAGCTTTCTTT. Protein sequence: CASREWNTEAFF.

The chain employs TRBV7-9 and TRBJ2-5; TRBD2 matches at 10 bases. Germline V gene data show CDR1 as SEHNR and CDR2 as FQNEAQ (reference sequence). The J segment lost 5 bases and the V segment lost 4 bases, leaving 10 bases of the junction unmatched. This CDR3 has 16 amino acids. Here the CDR3 DNA reads TGTGCCAGCAGCTCTTCGTTAGCGGGGGGCCGGGAGACCCAGTACTTC. It codes for CASSSSLAGGRETQYF. Full variable domain (remainder filled in from reference TRBV7-9 and TRBJ2-5): DTGVSQNPRHKITKRGQNVTFRCDPISEHNRLYWYRQTLGQGPEFLTYFQNEAQLEKSRLLSDRFSAERPKGSFSTLEIQRTEQGDSAMYLCASSSSLAGGRETQYFGPGTRLLVL.

This clone was detected only a few times. The gene calls are TRBV7-2 and TRBJ2-1; 11 bases agree with TRBD2. The CDR3 spans 15 residues. The germline gives CDR1 SGHTA, CDR2 FQGNSA. Trimming cost V 5 bases and J 3 bases; bases outside gene matches: 3. This chain's CDR3 is CASSVGLAGYNEQFF. CDR3 in DNA: TGTGCCAGCAGCGTTGGACTAGCGGGCTACAATGAGCAGTTCTTC.

The chain joins TRBV10-3 to TRBJ2-7, with D possibly being TRBD2 (5 bases). Germline CDR1 is ENHRY and CDR2 is SYGVKD. V was shortened by 11 bases and J by 2 bases, with 19 bases between the two germline ends. CDR3 length: 14 residues. The CDR3 here is CAVQTGEPPYEQYF. The CDR3 coding sequence is TGTGCCGTACAAACTGGGGAGCCGCCCTACGAGCAGTACTTC.

The chain carries TRBV5-5 and TRBJ2-7; TRBD1 is a possible D gene (5 bases). V was pared by 5 bases and J by 2 bases, with 17 bases between. Germline-derived CDR1 and CDR2 are SGHKS and YYEKEE (reference sequence). This CDR3 contains 15 residues. CDR3 DNA sequence: TGTGCCAGCAGTTTGACAGAGCACCGTACCTACGAGCAGTACTTC. This sequence encodes CASSLTEHRTYEQYF.

The rearrangement joins TRBV6-1 to TRBJ1-5; no firm D call. Germline V CDR1 and CDR2: MNHNS, SASEGT. The length of the CDR3 is 14 residues. V lost 1 base and J lost 10, with 14 bases in between. CDR3 coding DNA: TGTGCCAGCAGTGAAGTTAGAAGCAATCGACCCCAGCATTTT. Amino acids: CASSEVRSNRPQHF.